These 9 T cell receptor beta chains were sequenced from one sample in a study of blood T cell repertoires in COVID-19. Sequencing was performed with immunoSEQ multiplex PCR; in TCRdb, only in-frame clones are kept and a portion is missing. The sample includes some 150,000 clones, 85% seen only once; the top ten take nearly 3%. The sequenced material came from peripheral blood. These receptors originate from a woman aged 35 to 49 with active or convalescent COVID-19.

The chain uses TRBV1 and TRBJ2-5; the table calls TRBD1, which could not be checked here. TRBV1 is a pseudogene. The CDR3 is made up of 18 amino acids. CDR3 nucleotides: TGCACCAGCAGCCAAGGTAACAGGGAGAGGGGGCTTAAAGAGACCCAGTACTTC. This sequence encodes CTSSQGNRERGLKETQYF.

This clone showed up just once. V usage is TRBV5-4 and J usage is TRBJ2-4; D might be TRBD2 (6 bases). Germline assignment: CDR1 SGHNT and CDR2 YYREEE (reference sequence). V lost 4 bases and J 0 bases, leaving 8 bases between the germline ends. The CDR3 extends over 14 amino acids. CDR3 region: CASSAGLAKNIQYF. The CDR3 region has the DNA TGTGCCAGCAGCGCGGGGCTAGCCAAAAACATTCAGTACTTC. Full variable domain (outside the CDR3, taken from reference TRBV5-4 and TRBJ2-4): ETGVTQSPTHLIKTRGQQVTLRCSSQSGHNTVSWYQQALGQGPQFIFQYYREEENGRGNFPPRFSGLQFPNYSSELNVNALELDDSALYLCASSAGLAKNIQYFGAGTRLSVL.

The CDR3 nucleotides read TGTGCCACCGCCCCCGGGAGCGTCCCCCCAGATACGCAGTATTTT. Its protein product is CATAPGSVPPDTQYF. This sequence joins TRBV24-1 and TRBJ2-3, with TRBD2 as a possible D gene (6 bases). The V gene lost 9 bases and the J gene lost 4 bases, with 19 bases spanning the gap. Germline values: CDR1 KGHDR, CDR2 SFDVKD. The CDR3 is 15 residues long.

The V call is TRBV2, the J call TRBJ1-5, with D possibly TRBD1 on 5 matching bases. The CDR3 length is 17 residues. Germline lookup yields CDR1 SNHLY and CDR2 FYNNEI. Deletions cut 3 bases from V and 7 bases from J, with 22 bases between. The CDR3, as DNA: TGTGCCAGCAGTGAGGGGCGGATCGGCGGGAGAGGACAGCCCCAGCATTTT. Its translation is CASSEGRIGGRGQPQHF.

The V and J genes are TRBV7-9 and TRBJ1-4; D gene ambiguous. Deletions cut 0 bases from V and 8 bases from J, with 19 bases between. Germline V lookup: CDR1 SEHNR, CDR2 FQNEAQ (reference sequence). The CDR3 spans 17 residues. CDR3 residues: CASSLALQLFPREKLFF. The DNA of the CDR3 is TGTGCCAGCAGCTTAGCGCTTCAACTTTTCCCCAGGGAAAAACTGTTTTTT.

The V gene is TRBV11-2, the J gene TRBJ2-7; TRBD2 matches at 8 bases. This CDR3 contains 15 residues. Trimming removed 4 bases from V and 2 bases from J; junction bases left unmatched: 7. Germline loops: CDR1 SGHAT, CDR2 FQNNGV. The CDR3 DNA reads as TGTGCCAGCAGCTCGCGAGCGGGGGCACCCTACGAGCAGTACTTC. Residues: CASSSRAGAPYEQYF. Full variable domain (rest looked up from reference TRBV11-2 and TRBJ2-7): EAGVAQSPRYKIIEKRQSVAFWCNPISGHATLYWYQQILGQGPKLLIQFQNNGVVDDSQLPKDRFSAERLKGVDSTLKIQPAKLEDSAVYLCASSSRAGAPYEQYFGPGTRLTVT.

The chain has TRBV19 and TRBJ2-1; 11 bases align to TRBD2. In germline, CDR1 is LNHDA, CDR2 SQIVND (reference sequence). The CDR3 totals 13 residues. J was trimmed by 14 bases and V by 3 bases; bases with no gene match: 6. CDR3 bases: TGTGCCAGTAGTATTCGGCTTAGCGGGGGGGAGTTCTTC. It translates to CASSIRLSGGEFF.

The J gene is TRBJ2-5, the V gene TRBV6-5; possibly TRBD1 for D (6 bases). Germline-derived CDR1 and CDR2 are MNHEY and SVGAGI. CDR3 length: 13 residues. Trimming took off 5 bases at V and 13 bases at J, with 20 bases between the two ends. Written as DNA, the CDR3 is TGTGCCAGCAGTCAGGAAGACAGGCTCCTAGCGTACTTC. Amino acid sequence: CASSQEDRLLAYF.

V is TRBV5-1 and J is TRBJ1-1; 8 bases map to TRBD1. The V gene's germline CDR1 is SGHRS and CDR2 YFSETQ. The length of the CDR3 is 15 residues. V was clipped by 2 bases and J by 5 bases; unmatched bases: 8. The CDR3 loop is CASSFAGQGRTEAFF. The CDR3 coding sequence is TGCGCCAGCAGCTTCGCCGGACAGGGCCGAACTGAAGCTTTCTTT.